This entry is about one TCR beta chain. Its cognate antigen has yet to be identified. Receptors were amplified or captured by the immunoSEQ multiplex PCR assay. For the multiplex PCR, a mixture combining 60 forward primers for TCR Vbeta segments and 13 reverse primers for TCR Jbeta segments was used. Amplification of the CDR3 region of rearranged TCR beta genes was performed with a multiplex PCR assay on genomic DNA. The Illumina HiSeq System was used to sequence the amplified TCR beta libraries as 87-base-pair reads. The paper's processing steps were these. Across the 600 to 700 repertoires, a later analysis counted 80 million or so unique TCR beta chains, some 11 million of which were shared by at least two donors. Raw reads were error-corrected and collapsed into unique sequences with a nearest-neighbor algorithm that merged closely related sequences to remove PCR and sequencing errors. V, D and J gene segments were assigned by aligning CDR3 sequences to IMGT reference sequences. Each retained sequence needed at least a six-nucleotide match to both a V gene segment and a J gene segment. A rearrangement was called productive if the CDR3 had no stop codons and remained in frame with V and J, and every other rearrangement was called non-productive. CDR3 was defined by IMGT convention, running from the second conserved V-encoded cysteine to the conserved J-encoded phenylalanine. The earlier analysis of about 610 of the donors excluded any sequence lacking an unambiguous match to a single V gene segment. In an earlier analysis of about 590 of the donors, a V segment was called functional when productive rearrangements were above 56.7%, and segregating when the standard deviation between donors exceeded 5%. To diagnose cytomegalovirus status from the catalog of TCR beta chain sequences, a statistical classification framework was built. In a later analysis, TCR nucleotide sequences were compared against IMGT/GENE-DB human TR gene sequences so that V and J genes could be assigned. In a later analysis, CDR3 sequences and most-parsimonious VDJ recombination scenarios were assigned using the TCRdist pipeline. In a later analysis, each TCR beta chain was defined by its CDR3 amino acid sequence together with its V-gene family, and reads without a unique V-gene family were excluded. A later analysis removed 450 to 600 highly shared, low-generation-probability nucleotide sequences to deal with suspected cross-contamination and a sequencing artifact. For each public chain, a later analysis derived a clonal expansion index from normalized ranks of inferred template counts within each repertoire. In a later analysis, generation probabilities were computed using a VDJ recombination model fitted to out-of-frame rearrangements, and the results were checked against IGoR. In a later analysis, TCR-TCR, TCR-HLA and TCR-CMV co-occurrence was scored with hypergeometric tests, and a repertoire-size bias correction was applied to TCR pairs. False discovery rates were estimated in a later analysis by permuting HLA or CMV assignments 20 times. A later analysis grouped co-occurring TCRs with DBSCAN, adding TCRdist sequence similarity when clustering within HLA-allele-positive subsets. Repertoires with fewer than 30,000 or more than 120,000 public chains were left out of co-occurrence clustering, as were a handful of repertoires with anomalous nucleotide sharing. Drawn from immuneACCESS, this table holds only the in-frame rearrangements with V and J called that TCRdb kept. Clones are partly lost; checked studies trace under half to an unresolved V gene and leave the rest unexplained. V and J calls and clone size come straight from that table; D and trimming were deduced from the DNA. The sample table includes over 120,000 clones. The top ten hold 0.96% of the sample.

The sample originates from a study of cytomegalovirus exposure and HLA in healthy donors (dated 2017 in TCRdb). For the study in its entirety: An earlier analysis of approximately 640 of the donors reported approximately 290 Gb of sequence data and some 100 million unique TCR beta sequences from 150 million to 200 million T cells. Among the approximately 420 genotyped donors, approximately 76% belonged to the genetic ancestry cluster associated with self-reported Caucasian donors. The number of donors typed differed by locus, with roughly 629-640 for A, B, C, DRB1 and DQB1, around 500 for DQA1, 600 to 610 for DPA1, and some 470 for DPB1. Around 330 gigabases of sequencing data and 70 million to 100 million unique TCR sequences made up an early release that covered 500 to 700 HLA-typed donors. Every discovery cohort repertoire had been produced on one sequencing platform. High-throughput TCR immunosequencing, statistical association of individual TCRs with disease status, and machine learning were combined to predict cytomegalovirus infection status. Besides the first cohort of 666 subjects, a separate validation cohort made up of 120 or so different subjects was used. Donor age, sex, ethnicity and CMV serostatus were collected together with the repertoire data. A later analysis re-examined previously published TCR beta repertoires from just over 650 donors and added high-resolution HLA genotyping to investigate patterns of TCR occurrence. Both class I and class II loci were covered by HLA typing, at four-digit resolution. On average, 235,054 unique TCR beta nucleotide sequences were sequenced per donor among several hundred genotyped donors of the cohort, with approximately 18% of those sequences being non-productive. Because of strong linkage in the cohort, 4 to 6 DR-DQ haplotypes were treated as single units for association and clustering. An earlier analysis of approximately 580 of the donors used high-throughput TCR beta sequencing to judge whether each TCR beta V gene segment behaved as functional or pseudogenic. The study used immunosequencing to profile the T cell repertoires of under 700 subjects and linked those repertoires to cytomegalovirus serostatus. In the later analysis, no new phenotypic data were used to find candidate immune exposures; instead, reliance was placed on TCR beta sequences and their occurrence across donors. A later genetic analysis took genome-wide SNP genotypes for about 55% of the 666 donors and used that subset as a discovery cohort. The study aimed to test whether signatures of past pathogen exposure could be identified by cataloging public T cell receptors. Findings and caveats that apply to the study as a whole: The earlier analysis of fewer than 750 of the donors excluded roughly 17 rarely observed V segments, including chromosome 9 orphons, because counts were too low. A later analysis associated 16,951 TCR beta sequences with specific HLA alleles at a false discovery rate of 0.05. A cluster of highly shared sequence variants was judged likely to be a technical artifact of the sequencing pipeline. Because HLA typing was unavailable for some donors at each locus, only the typed subset was used in association tests. According to the authors, the approach could potentially be generalized to other disease states and immunological phenotypes. A total of fewer than 200 TCR beta chains were listed by the study as associated with cytomegalovirus. Correlated functional status among segregating V segments might reflect linkage disequilibrium, but an unknown experimental factor could not be ruled out. An association between a missense DCLRE1C variant and V-gene and J-gene trimming of TCR beta chains was found in a later genetic analysis and replicated in an independent cohort. Only TCR beta chains were sequenced in this cohort, and the absence of alpha or paired-chain data limited detectable features. Compared with the approximately 600-donor mean, donors in an Asian-associated ancestry cluster had fewer N-insertions in productive TCRs, according to a later genetic analysis. The 87-base-pair reads could not distinguish some IMGT-functional V segments, including TRBV6-2 and TRBV6-3, so those segments were excluded. Roughly uniform sequencing depth across donors was assumed in presence/absence analyses, although this assumption may not hold. An earlier analysis of around 600 of the donors showed that most TCR beta V segments appeared in productive rearrangements either about 87% or about 30% of the time, which broadly matched IMGT annotations. While some public TCRs were present in many individuals, most TCR sequences turned up only very rarely across donors. In vitro tests confirmed that a few of the cytomegalovirus-associated TCR beta chains recognize cytomegalovirus antigens. In a later analysis, most CMV-associated TCR beta chains were found to appear HLA-restricted, with HLA associations seemingly driven largely by CMV exposure. Several of the top co-occurrence clusters appeared to be linked to parvovirus B19, influenza, CMV and Epstein-Barr virus, according to a later analysis. When HLA alleles, especially DR and DQ, strongly co-occurred, TCR associations were difficult to assign to individual alleles. Cytomegalovirus status was reported to be diagnosed by the classifier with high specificity and sensitivity in both the original and validation cohorts. A later analysis found that TCR association rates varied across HLA loci, with DRB1 alleles showing the most associated TCRs and HLA-C alleles the fewest. A further reported finding was that TCR beta sequences accurately predicted the HLA-A and HLA-B alleles for most subjects in the first cohort. Immune exposure information for the cohort was limited to CMV serostatus. In a later analysis, HLA-associated TCR beta chains showed more clonal expansion and lower generation probabilities than non-associated chains that were equally common.

The cohort was made up of 650 to 700 healthy bone marrow donors. All cohort members were sampled while nominally healthy, although unrecorded immune exposures were likely present. The donor tested CMV seronegative, placing the donor among the 350 or so seronegative members of the cohort. Every donor gave a peripheral blood sample, and the peripheral blood mononuclear cells from that sample were used for TCR beta sequencing. The Qiagen DNeasy Blood Extraction Kit was used to extract genomic DNA from the blood cell samples. Inclusive of the bounding cysteine and phenylalanine, the CDR3 is 16 residues long. Only the CDR3 portion is preserved as DNA: 48 bases, with reading frame beginning at the first base. Per the germline V gene (reference sequence), SEHNR is the CDR1 and FQNEAQ is the CDR2. For this chain, trimming is 0 bases at the V end and 1 base at the J end, and the number of junction bases without a gene match is 3.

The rearrangement joined TRBV7-9 to TRBJ1-1; 9 central bases correspond to TRBD1. The sample was PBMCs. This clonotype was obtained from a male donor in good health and CMV-seronegative. The CDR3 amino acid sequence is: CASSLAGQGSNTEAFF. The DNA is as follows: TGTGCCAGCAGCTTAGCAGGACAGGGGTCGAACACTGAAGCTTTCTTT.